The text below deals with one T cell receptor beta chain. Its specificity is not known. The entry originates in a study of a mutant IDH1 vaccine in newly diagnosed glioma. The wider study: Following radiotherapy alone, or alongside temozolomide cycles, vaccination was started after an interval of 4-6 weeks. Patients previously underwent radiotherapy, temozolomide, or both, and most underwent both.

Whole-study results and caveats: Among top peripheral T cell clonotypes, changes seemed unrelated to pseudoprogression.

From germline, CDR1 is MGHDK and CDR2 SYGVNS. With V trimmed by 2 bases and J by 1 base, 4 bases remained unmatched. This CDR3 region has 16 residues. TCRdb's table, derived via immunoSEQ multiplex PCR, lists solely in-frame clones and lacks some. The top ten hold approximately 0.8% of the sample, which has approximately 82,000 clones, around 85% seen once. The time point here: week 23, last vaccination. With topical imiquimod, each dose of the vaccine consisted of 300 ug of mutant IDH1 20-mer peptide. Astrocytomas found in donors were new, WHO grade 3 or 4, IDH1-mutant and ATRX-lost. Sequencing used PBMCs, obtained from a glioma patient whose treatment included an IDH1 peptide vaccine. The chain couples TRBV25-1 to TRBJ2-3, with 9 nucleotides matching TRBD1. The source of this sequence is a woman aged 45 to 65 with glioma. CDR3 loop: CASSEGRTGGTDTQYF. The DNA for the CDR3 is TGTGCCAGCAGTGAAGGGAGGACAGGGGGCACAGATACGCAGTATTTT.